This TCR beta chain is drawn from a study of graft-versus-host responses after intestinal transplantation. Whole-study context: Multivisceral, liver-intestinal, or isolated intestinal transplants were received by the recipients.

Note on this clone: What it recognizes is unknown.

Germline V gene sequence: CDR1 MGHRA, CDR2 YSYEKL. V lost 3 bases to trimming and J lost 6 bases; unmatched junction nucleotides: 5. The CDR3 is 16 amino acids. Only in-frame clones appear in the TCRdb table, and some are missing; sequencing was by immunoSEQ multiplex PCR. The table records about 110,000 clones, just over 90% of them present only once. The receptor's source is a human donor who received an intestinal transplant. Sample: unstimulated CD8+ T cells sorted from spleen or lymph node cells, taken before intestinal transplant. The V call is TRBV4-1, the J call TRBJ2-1; 13 bases are a match to TRBD2. CDR3 sequence reads: CASSHPGLAGVNEQFF. CDR3 coding DNA: TGCGCCAGCAGCCACCCCGGACTAGCGGGAGTCAATGAGCAGTTCTTC.